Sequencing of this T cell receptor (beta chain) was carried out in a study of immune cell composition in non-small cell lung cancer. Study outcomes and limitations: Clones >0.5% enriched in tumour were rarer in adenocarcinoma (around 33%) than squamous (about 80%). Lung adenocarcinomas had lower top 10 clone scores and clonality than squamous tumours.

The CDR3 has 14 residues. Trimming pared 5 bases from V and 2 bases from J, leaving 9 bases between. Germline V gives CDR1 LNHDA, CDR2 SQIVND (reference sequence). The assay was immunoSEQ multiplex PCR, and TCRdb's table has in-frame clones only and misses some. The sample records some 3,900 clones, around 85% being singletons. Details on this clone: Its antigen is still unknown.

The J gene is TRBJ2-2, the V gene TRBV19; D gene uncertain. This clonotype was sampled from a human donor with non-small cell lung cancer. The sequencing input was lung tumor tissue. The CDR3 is CASSRGTNTGELFF. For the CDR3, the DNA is TGTGCCAGTAGTCGCGGCACTAACACCGGGGAGCTGTTTTTT.